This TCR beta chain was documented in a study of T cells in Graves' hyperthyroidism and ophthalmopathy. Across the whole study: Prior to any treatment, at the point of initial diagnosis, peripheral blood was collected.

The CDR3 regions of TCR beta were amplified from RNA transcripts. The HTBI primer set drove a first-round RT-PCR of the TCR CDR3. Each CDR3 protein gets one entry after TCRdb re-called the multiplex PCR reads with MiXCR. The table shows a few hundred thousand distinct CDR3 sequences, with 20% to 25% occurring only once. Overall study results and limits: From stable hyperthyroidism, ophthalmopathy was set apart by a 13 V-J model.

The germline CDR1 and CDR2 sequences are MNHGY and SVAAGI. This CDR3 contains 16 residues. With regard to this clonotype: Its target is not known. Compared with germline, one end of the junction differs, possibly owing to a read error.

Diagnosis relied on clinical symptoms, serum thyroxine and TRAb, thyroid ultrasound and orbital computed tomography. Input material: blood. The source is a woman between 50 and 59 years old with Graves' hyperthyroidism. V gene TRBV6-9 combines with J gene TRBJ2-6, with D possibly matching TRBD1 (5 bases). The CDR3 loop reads CASSYGRSSGANVPTF. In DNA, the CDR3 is TGTGCCAGCAGTTACGGCAGGAGCTCTGGGGCCAACGTCCCGACTTTC.